The 15 T cell receptor beta chains in this list originate from one sample, sequenced in a study of CD8 T cells in Susac syndrome. The RNA input was about 0.5 to 1 ug, and it was reverse transcribed with random hexamers. From the immunoSEQ multiplex PCR reads, TCRdb called clonotypes with MiXCR, one entry per CDR3 protein. In the table there are about 300,000 distinct CDR3 sequences, roughly 85% of which are singletons. Sample: CD8+ T cells from PBMCs. The receptors were sampled from a human donor with multiple sclerosis.

This chain links TRBV27 with TRBJ2-3, with D perhaps assigned TRBD1 or TRBD2 (6 bases each). This CDR3 comprises 17 residues. The V end was cut by 8 bases, the J end by 0 bases, with 21 bases between. Germline lookup yields CDR1 MNHEY and CDR2 SMNVEV (reference sequence). The CDR3 here is CASGGWGRGPSTDTQYF. CDR3 DNA sequence: TGTGCCAGCGGGGGGTGGGGTCGGGGGCCTAGCACAGATACGCAGTATTTT.

The rearrangement joins TRBV4-3 to TRBJ2-7; D gene unclear. The germline V gene has CDR1 LGHNA and CDR2 YSLEER. The ends were cut back, 4 bases at V and 3 bases at J, with 13 bases in the middle. CDR3 length: 14 amino acids. CDR3 sequence (DNA): TGCGCCAGCAGCCCATACGACTGGGGCTACGAGCAGTACTTC. Translated: CASSPYDWGYEQYF.

The V gene is TRBV7-3, the J gene TRBJ2-2; perhaps TRBD2 as D (6 bases). The CDR3 sequence is 14 residues long. V was shortened by 3 bases and J by 3 bases, with 8 bases between the two germline ends. The germline CDR1 and CDR2 sequences are SGHTA and FQGTGA. DNA for the CDR3: TGTGCCAGCAGCTTCGGGACTGACACCGGGGAGCTGTTTTTT. Amino acid sequence: CASSFGTDTGELFF.

The sample holds one count of this clonotype. The chain combines TRBV7-6 with TRBJ1-2; D unresolved. The V end was cut by 4 bases, the J end by 0 bases, with 12 bases between. Germline V gives CDR1 SGHVS, CDR2 FNYEAQ. This CDR3 spans 15 amino acids. This chain's CDR3 is CASSSQSISNYGYTF. The CDR3 nucleotides read TGTGCCAGCAGCTCACAGTCCATCTCTAACTATGGCTACACCTTC.

V usage is TRBV27 and J usage is TRBJ1-1, with a possible D match to TRBD1 (6 bases). Germline values: CDR1 MNHEY, CDR2 SMNVEV (reference sequence). V was clipped by 6 bases and J by 4 bases, with 18 bases between them. The CDR3 consists of 15 residues. CDR3 DNA sequence: TGTGCCAGCAGGGAAGAACAGGGTATCGGCACTGAAGCTTTCTTT. Translation gives CASREEQGIGTEAFF.

As for this clonotype: Compared with germline, one end of the junction differs, possibly owing to a read error. The rearrangement uses TRBV5-1 and TRBJ2-1; D gene ambiguous. The CDR3 covers 17 residues. The germline gives CDR1 SGHRS, CDR2 YFSETQ. The CDR3 spells CTSSALIEESSYNEQFF. The CDR3 DNA reads as TGCACCAGCAGCGCCCTGATCGAGGAAAGCTCCTACAATGAGCAGTTCTTC.

This clonotype has only a few counts. The CDR3 reads CASKMGAKNIQYF. CDR3 DNA: TGTGCCAGTAAGATGGGCGCCAAAAACATTCAGTACTTC. The chain is built from TRBV6-5 and TRBJ2-4; no definite D call. Per germline, CDR1 MNHEY and CDR2 SVGAGI. Trimming pared 9 bases from V and 1 base from J, leaving 10 bases between. CDR3 size: 13 residues.

V is TRBV30 and J is TRBJ1-2; D not certain. V was pared by 4 bases and J by 2 bases, with 14 bases between. This CDR3 is 14 amino acids long. Per the germline V gene, CDR1 is GTSNPN and CDR2 is SVGIG (reference sequence). This CDR3 reads CAWIVTRPNYGYTF. CDR3 bases: TGTGCCTGGATAGTGACAAGACCGAACTATGGCTACACCTTC.

This clonotype was seen only once. In nucleotides, the CDR3 is TGTGCCAGCAGCTTAGGGACTAGATACGAGCAGTACTTC. This encodes CASSLGTRYEQYF. The rearrangement uses TRBV7-9 and TRBJ2-7; TRBD2 matches at 7 bases. J was trimmed by 4 bases and V by 1 base; bases with no gene match: 1. The V gene's germline CDR1 is SEHNR and CDR2 FQNEAQ (reference sequence). The CDR3 contains 13 residues.

About this clonotype: A much larger clonotype is one base distant, so this may be a read error. CDR3 DNA: TGTGCCAGCAGCGTCGGGGAGATCTATGGCCACACCTTC. Protein product: CASSVGEIYGHTF. The rearrangement links TRBV5-6 to TRBJ1-2; D not resolved. From germline, CDR1 is SGHDT and CDR2 YYEEEE. CDR3 length: 13 amino acids.

The chain links TRBV7-3 to TRBJ2-1, with TRBD2 matching over 10 bases. After removal of 5 bases from V and 4 bases from J, the junction contained 5 bases not matched to a gene. The CDR3 runs 15 residues. The germline V gene has CDR1 SGHTA and CDR2 FQGTGA. CDR3 coding DNA: TGTGCCAGCAGCCCGGGACTAGCGCTTTACAATGAGCAGTTCTTC. It codes for CASSPGLALYNEQFF.

This rearrangement joins TRBV5-1 to TRBJ2-5, with a weak D call TRBD1 (6 bases). Trimming took 0 bases from V and 0 from J, leaving 12 bases between them. In germline, CDR1 is SGHRS, CDR2 YFSETQ. The CDR3 runs 16 residues. The CDR3, as DNA: TGCGCCAGCAGCTTGGTCCCAGGGGCGGACCAAGAGACCCAGTACTTC. Its protein product is CASSLVPGADQETQYF.

The rearrangement joins TRBV6-1 to TRBJ2-6, with D uncertain. CDR3 length equals 17 residues. Germline values: CDR1 MNHNS, CDR2 SASEGT. V was cut by 1 base and J by 0 bases, with 10 bases left in between. This CDR3 is CASSEGVGSSGANVLTF. CDR3 nucleotide sequence: TGTGCCAGCAGTGAAGGAGTGGGAAGCTCTGGGGCCAACGTCCTGACTTTC.

This clonotype was recorded only once. The rearrangement uses TRBV6-6 and TRBJ1-1; the match to TRBD1 covers 7 bases. Germline CDR1 is MNHNY and CDR2 is SVGAGI (reference sequence). The CDR3 is 16 residues long. V dropped 2 bases and J dropped 2; count of bases not matched to a gene: 8. CDR3 residues: CASSYGIRQGNTEAFF. The CDR3 DNA follows: TGTGCCAGCAGTTACGGTATCCGACAGGGAAACACTGAAGCTTTCTTT.

V gene TRBV11-2 combines with J gene TRBJ2-7; 7 nucleotides match TRBD2. Germline values: CDR1 SGHAT, CDR2 FQNNGV. The CDR3 totals 19 residues. V gave up 1 base and J gave up 1 base; unmatched junction bases: 16. The CDR3 sequence: CASSLVRGWGLTPSYEQYF. CDR3 DNA sequence: TGTGCCAGCAGCTTAGTGCGGGGGTGGGGACTAACTCCTTCCTACGAGCAGTACTTC.